The clone carrying this T cell receptor beta chain was found many times. Its specificity is unknown. This specimen comes from a study of regulatory T cells in long-lasting Graves disease. Through Arm-PCR of CDR3 regions and iRepertoire HTBI primers, TCR beta libraries were built. TCRdb passed the multiplex PCR reads through MiXCR, listing each CDR3 protein once. The table lists around 250,000 distinct CDR3 sequences, around a sixth of them singletons. Study-wide findings and caveats: TRBV28, TRBJ1-2 and TRBJ2-5 were segments that persistent disease favored. The study found persistent patients shared more public clonotypes (2,741) than new patients (around 870).

The V end was cut by 0 bases, the J end by 6 bases, with 12 bases between. Germline lookup yields CDR1 MGHRA and CDR2 YSYEKL. This CDR3 has 15 residues. This sample's time point: newly diagnosed GD, antithyroid drugs for less than 3 months. RNA isolated from PBMCs was used to make the TCR library. The same sample was also studied in work on T cells in Graves' hyperthyroidism and ophthalmopathy.

The V gene is TRBV4-1, the J gene TRBJ2-1; D remains ambiguous. The sample consisted of peripheral blood mononuclear cells (PBMCs), taken at new diagnosis, from a patient treated with antithyroid drugs. The receptor was derived from a woman in her 30s with Graves disease. This CDR3 is CASSQDSYTGNEQFF. The CDR3 DNA reads as TGCGCCAGCAGCCAAGACAGCTACACGGGCAATGAGCAGTTCTTC.